This T cell receptor (beta chain) is drawn from a study of OX40 agonist ivuxolimab in advanced cancers. Turning to the study itself: The mean age was approximately 60 years, ranging from 23 to 79, with 82.7% of participants male.

The CDR3 sequence is 15 residues long. Germline V lookup: CDR1 LGHNA, CDR2 YSLEER. Trimming removed 1 base at V and 6 bases at J, with 12 bases between. Turning to this clone: The antigen remains unidentified.

Notes on the study in general: Low normalized clonal expansion also occurred in some nonresponding patients. Both CD4+ and CD8+ T cell populations in blood had undergone clonal expansion by week 6 at 0.1 to 3.0 mg/kg.

Sequencing was performed with immunoSEQ multiplex PCR; in TCRdb, only in-frame clones are kept and a portion is missing. The profile covers 30,000 to 35,000 clones, with about 86% appearing a single time and 1.3% to 1.5% taken by the ten largest. The chain recombines TRBV4-3 with TRBJ2-2; D uncertain. Sequenced here: CD4+ or CD8+ T cells sorted from blood, sampled in a trial of the OX40 agonist ivuxolimab. This receptor was obtained from an adult with an advanced solid tumor such as melanoma, head and neck, liver or kidney cancer. The CDR3 sequence is CASSQGIRVAGELFF. The CDR3 nucleotides are TGCGCCAGCAGCCAAGGTATACGGGTGGCCGGGGAGCTGTTTTTT.